This T cell receptor (beta chain) was captured by sequencing in a study of siplizumab effects on memory and regulatory T cells. Whole-study findings and limits: Siplizumab, the agent tested, significantly reduced alloreactive sequences traceable to unstimulated CD4+ memory cells. Mapping to unstimulated subsets was achieved for only a minor fraction of alloreactive clones. Memory cells seemed less diverse than naive T cells, which seemed major alloresponse contributors.

This clone showed up just once. The antigen is not known. In each sample, roughly 10^5 TCR templates were assayed. Assay used: immunoSEQ multiplex PCR; TCRdb lists only in-frame clones, some missing. This table has approximately 120,000 clones, 92% appearing once. CDR1 and CDR2 from the germline V gene are MNHEY and SVGAGI. The V gene lost 0 bases and the J gene lost 5 bases, with 17 bases spanning the gap. This CDR3 region has 16 residues. The sequence derives from a human donor in good health. The chain employs TRBV6-5 and TRBJ2-7; D is perhaps TRBD2 (6 bases). The sample was Tregs sorted from blood. This chain's CDR3 is CASSYSTGEIYNEQYF. The CDR3 coding sequence is TGTGCCAGCAGTTACTCCACGGGGGAGATTTACAACGAGCAGTACTTC.